This T cell receptor beta chain derives from a study of T-cell memory formation after mild COVID-19. Study details: Clustering of TCRs was largely donor specific. Study-wide results and limits: The pre-infection memory compartment contained some responding clones, suggesting cross-reactive memory joined.

This clonotype appeared a few times. The antigen is undetermined. TCRdb processed the 5' RACE reads anew with MiXCR; each CDR3 protein has one entry. The sample lists around 320,000 distinct CDR3 sequences; about 13% were seen once. Sequencing was done on a sample of PBMCs or a T cell subset sorted from them (not recorded which). This receptor was obtained from a man aged 18 to 35 who had mild COVID-19 (a few samples of this study predate the infection). Cell type and time point are not known.

CDR3 coding DNA: TGTGCCTGGAGAGGGGTACAGGGGGCTTGGAAGGGCTACACCTTC. Protein: CAWRGVQGAWKGYTF. The chain recombines TRBV30 with TRBJ1-2; TRBD1 aligns across 9 bases. CDR1 is GTSNPN and CDR2 is SVGIG in the germline V gene (reference sequence). The CDR3 is 15 amino acids. V was clipped by 3 bases and J by 8 bases; unmatched bases: 13.